The rows below give T cell receptor beta chains drawn from one sample of a study of T cell repertoires in cytomegalovirus infection. MiXCR, applied by TCRdb to the reads, yields one record per CDR3 protein. Here the sample spans more than 250,000 distinct CDR3 sequences, roughly 13% being singletons. The sequencing input was PBMCs. The receptors were sampled from a human donor in good health (CMV status not recorded). Some clones in this sample may be carry-over from other donors' samples. Each CDR3 is given with its conserved first and last residue. Each record gives: J gene, clone size, V gene, D gene, CDR3 protein, CDR3 DNA. The D gene is left open where the match is weak. Clone sizes are given selectively: once, few, many, or a class where the clone is expanded.

j_call: TRBJ2-1; clone_size: few; v_call: TRBV6-4; d_call: TRBD2; cdr3_aa: CASSELAGGNEQFF; cdr3_nt: TGTGCCAGCAGTGAATTAGCGGGAGGCAATGAGCAGTTCTTC
j_call: TRBJ1-1; clone_size: -; v_call: TRBV20-1; d_call: -; cdr3_aa: CSAREGAFF; cdr3_nt: TGCAGTGCTAGGGAGGGAGCTTTCTTT
j_call: TRBJ1-1; clone_size: few; v_call: TRBV19; d_call: -; cdr3_aa: CASSRGSGAYTEAFF; cdr3_nt: TGTGCCAGTAGTAGGGGTTCGGGGGCCTACACTGAAGCTTTCTTT
j_call: TRBJ2-1; clone_size: many; v_call: TRBV10-3; d_call: TRBD2; cdr3_aa: CAISEGSGGTYNEQFF; cdr3_nt: TGTGCCATCAGTGAAGGTAGCGGGGGGACATACAATGAGCAGTTCTTC
j_call: TRBJ1-2; clone_size: few; v_call: TRBV12-3/TRBV12-4; d_call: TRBD1; cdr3_aa: CASSIAPGTGNYGYTF; cdr3_nt: TGTGCCAGCAGTATCGCCCCCGGGACAGGGAACTATGGCTACACCTTC
j_call: TRBJ1-1; clone_size: -; v_call: TRBV20-1; d_call: -; cdr3_aa: CSARFMDTEAFF; cdr3_nt: TGCAGTGCTAGATTCATGGACACTGAAGCTTTCTTT
j_call: TRBJ2-5; clone_size: -; v_call: TRBV29-1; d_call: TRBD1; cdr3_aa: CSVKDRQETQYF; cdr3_nt: TGCAGCGTCAAGGACAGGCAAGAGACCCAGTACTTC
j_call: TRBJ1-2; clone_size: many; v_call: TRBV7-2; d_call: -; cdr3_aa: CASSLPVNYGYTF; cdr3_nt: TGTGCCAGCAGCTTACCGGTTAACTATGGCTACACCTTC
j_call: TRBJ1-5; clone_size: few; v_call: TRBV29-1; d_call: TRBD1; cdr3_aa: CSVGGGTGSNQPQHF; cdr3_nt: TGCAGCGTTGGGGGGGGGACAGGGAGCAATCAGCCCCAGCATTTT
j_call: TRBJ1-1; clone_size: few; v_call: TRBV3-1; d_call: -; cdr3_aa: CASSQATEAFF; cdr3_nt: TGTGCCAGCAGCCAAGCGACTGAAGCTTTCTTT
j_call: TRBJ2-4; clone_size: few; v_call: TRBV7-6; d_call: -; cdr3_aa: CASSGRPESKNIQYF; cdr3_nt: TGTGCCAGCAGCGGCCGTCCAGAGTCCAAAAACATTCAGTACTTC
j_call: TRBJ2-3; clone_size: -; v_call: TRBV11-2; d_call: TRBD2; cdr3_aa: CASSSSGTSATDTQYF; cdr3_nt: TGTGCCAGCAGTTCGAGTGGGACTAGCGCCACAGATACGCAGTATTTT
j_call: TRBJ1-5; clone_size: -; v_call: TRBV12-3/TRBV12-4; d_call: -; cdr3_aa: CASSLTAGDNQPQHF; cdr3_nt: TGTGCCAGCAGTTTAACTGCAGGGGACAATCAGCCCCAGCATTTT
j_call: TRBJ1-5; clone_size: many; v_call: TRBV7-2; d_call: -; cdr3_aa: CASSLDGGWNQPQHF; cdr3_nt: TGTGCCAGCAGCTTAGATGGGGGCTGGAATCAGCCCCAGCATTTT
j_call: TRBJ2-2; clone_size: many; v_call: TRBV7-8; d_call: TRBD1; cdr3_aa: CASSSQGARAGGELFF; cdr3_nt: TGTGCCAGCAGCTCTCAGGGGGCGCGAGCGGGCGGGGAGCTGTTTTTT
j_call: TRBJ1-5; clone_size: -; v_call: TRBV20-1; d_call: TRBD1; cdr3_aa: CSARVGGTGKQPQHF; cdr3_nt: TGCAGTGCTAGAGTAGGAGGGACAGGGAAACAGCCCCAGCATTTT
j_call: TRBJ1-6; clone_size: -; v_call: TRBV14; d_call: -; cdr3_aa: CASSRGTPRSPLHF; cdr3_nt: TGTGCCAGCAGCCGGGGGACCCCCCGATCACCCCTCCACTTT
j_call: TRBJ1-2; clone_size: many; v_call: TRBV20-1; d_call: -; cdr3_aa: CRPQRANYGYTF; cdr3_nt: TGCAGGCCCCAGCGGGCTAACTATGGCTACACCTTC